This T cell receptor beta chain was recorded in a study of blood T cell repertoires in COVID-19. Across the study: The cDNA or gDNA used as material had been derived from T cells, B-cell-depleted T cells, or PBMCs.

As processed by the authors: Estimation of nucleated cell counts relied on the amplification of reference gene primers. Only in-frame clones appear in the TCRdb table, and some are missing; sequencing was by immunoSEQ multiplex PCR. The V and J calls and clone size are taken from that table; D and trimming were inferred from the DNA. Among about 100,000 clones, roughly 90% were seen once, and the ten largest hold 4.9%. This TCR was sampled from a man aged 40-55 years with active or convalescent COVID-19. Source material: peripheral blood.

CDR3 sequence (DNA): TGTGCCATCAGTGTAGGCGGGGCCCAAGAGACCCAGTACTTC. Residues: CAISVGGAQETQYF. The chain links TRBV10-3 to TRBJ2-5; D might be TRBD2 (6 bases). The germline V gene encodes CDR1 ENHRY and CDR2 SYGVKD. This CDR3 is built from 14 residues. V was shortened by 4 bases and J by 1 base, with 10 bases between the two germline ends.